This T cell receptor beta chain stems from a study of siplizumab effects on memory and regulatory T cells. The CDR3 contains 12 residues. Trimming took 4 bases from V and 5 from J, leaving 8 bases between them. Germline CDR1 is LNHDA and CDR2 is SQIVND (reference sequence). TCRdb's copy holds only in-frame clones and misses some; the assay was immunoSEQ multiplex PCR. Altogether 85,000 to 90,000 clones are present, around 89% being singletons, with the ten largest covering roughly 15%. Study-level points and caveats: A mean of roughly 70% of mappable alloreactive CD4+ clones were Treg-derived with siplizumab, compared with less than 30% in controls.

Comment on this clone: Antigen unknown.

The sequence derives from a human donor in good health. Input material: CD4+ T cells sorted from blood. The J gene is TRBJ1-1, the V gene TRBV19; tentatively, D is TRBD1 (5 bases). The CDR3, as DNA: TGTGCCAGTAGTAGGCAGGGTACTGAAGCTTTCTTT. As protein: CASSRQGTEAFF.